This is a list of T cell receptor beta chains from one sample in a study of early T cells in non-severe SARS-CoV-2 infection. TCRdb analysed the 5' RACE reads with MiXCR anew, one entry per CDR3 protein. The table has 90,000 to 120,000 distinct CDR3 sequences, 9% to 13% seen once. Sequencing was carried out using whole blood. The receptors derive from an adult who was a healthcare worker with PCR-confirmed SARS-CoV-2 infection or an uninfected control (not recorded which). CDR3s include the opening cysteine and the closing phenylalanine or tryptophan. The order of the fields is clone size, J gene, D gene, V gene, CDR3 DNA, CDR3 protein. The D gene is left open where the match is weak. The size field is filled for only some rows; it gives once, few, many or a size class.

clone_size: many; j_call: TRBJ2-7; d_call: NA; v_call: TRBV5-1; cdr3_nt: TGCGCCAGCAGCTTGGCATTCGGGCAGGGGTACGAGCAGTACTTC; cdr3_aa: CASSLAFGQGYEQYF
clone_size: many; j_call: TRBJ2-5; d_call: TRBD2; v_call: TRBV30; cdr3_nt: TGTGCCTGGGGGGCGCTAGCGGGAGGGAGGCAAGAGACCCAGTACTTC; cdr3_aa: CAWGALAGGRQETQYF
clone_size: NA; j_call: TRBJ1-6; d_call: NA; v_call: TRBV2; cdr3_nt: TGTGCCAGCAGTGCCGGGGCCTATAATTCACCCCTCCACTTT; cdr3_aa: CASSAGAYNSPLHF
clone_size: NA; j_call: TRBJ1-5; d_call: NA; v_call: TRBV6-6; cdr3_nt: TGTGCCAGCAGTTACCTGGCAGGGGGCAATCAGCCCCAGCATTTT; cdr3_aa: CASSYLAGGNQPQHF
clone_size: few; j_call: TRBJ1-2; d_call: NA; v_call: TRBV6-6; cdr3_nt: TGTGCCAGCAGCTCCGTCTACACCTTC; cdr3_aa: CASSSVYTF
clone_size: NA; j_call: TRBJ2-2; d_call: NA; v_call: TRBV18; cdr3_nt: TGTGCCAGCTCACCACCGTCCAGGGTCGGGGAGCTGTTTTTT; cdr3_aa: CASSPPSRVGELFF
clone_size: NA; j_call: TRBJ2-1; d_call: TRBD2; v_call: TRBV15; cdr3_nt: TGTGCTAGCGGGAGCCAACCTTGGAATGAGCAGTTCTTC; cdr3_aa: CASGSQPWNEQFF
clone_size: few; j_call: TRBJ2-1; d_call: TRBD1; v_call: TRBV6-1; cdr3_nt: TGTGCCAGCAGCCCAGGGGGCCCCAATGAGCAGTTCTTC; cdr3_aa: CASSPGGPNEQFF
clone_size: many; j_call: TRBJ2-7; d_call: TRBD1; v_call: TRBV18; cdr3_nt: TGTGCCAGCTCACCAGGGACAGGGGGAACCTACGAGCAGTACTTC; cdr3_aa: CASSPGTGGTYEQYF
clone_size: few; j_call: TRBJ2-5; d_call: NA; v_call: TRBV29-1; cdr3_nt: TGCAGCGTTGTTGGCGGTACCCGAGGAGAGACCCAGTACTTC; cdr3_aa: CSVVGGTRGETQYF
clone_size: NA; j_call: TRBJ1-3; d_call: NA; v_call: TRBV29-1; cdr3_nt: TGCAGCGCTGCGACGGGGCAGCACTCTGGAAACACCATATATTTT; cdr3_aa: CSAATGQHSGNTIYF
clone_size: many; j_call: TRBJ1-4; d_call: NA; v_call: TRBV25-1; cdr3_nt: TGTGCCAGCAGAGAAAAGACAGGTGAAAAACTGTTTTTT; cdr3_aa: CASREKTGEKLFF
clone_size: many; j_call: TRBJ1-1; d_call: NA; v_call: TRBV12-3/TRBV12-4; cdr3_nt: TGTGCCAGCATCCTCTCAGGGATTGTGGGCACTGAAGCTTTCTTT; cdr3_aa: CASILSGIVGTEAFF
clone_size: few; j_call: TRBJ1-1; d_call: NA; v_call: TRBV30; cdr3_nt: TGTGCCTGGAGTGTCGGACGGGGAGCTTTCTTT; cdr3_aa: CAWSVGRGAFF
clone_size: few; j_call: TRBJ1-2; d_call: NA; v_call: TRBV7-6; cdr3_nt: TGTGCCAGCAGCTTAGATCCGGAGTCTAACTATGGCTACACCTTC; cdr3_aa: CASSLDPESNYGYTF
clone_size: few; j_call: TRBJ2-3; d_call: TRBD2; v_call: TRBV5-6; cdr3_nt: TGTGCCAGCAGCAAGCGGGGGGGGCTAGATACGCAGTATTTT; cdr3_aa: CASSKRGGLDTQYF
clone_size: many; j_call: TRBJ2-7; d_call: TRBD2; v_call: TRBV11-3; cdr3_nt: TGTGCCAGCAGCTCCCCCCGGGGGGTCGCCGAGCAGTACTTC; cdr3_aa: CASSSPRGVAEQYF